This TCR beta chain was captured by sequencing in a study of PD-1 blockade in classical Hodgkin lymphoma. Study-level findings and limits: It was CD4+ TCR diversity, not CD8+, that rose significantly by C4D1.

Germline CDR1 reads ENHRY; CDR2 reads SYGVKD. Trimming removed 10 bases from V and 3 bases from J; junction bases left unmatched: 4. This CDR3 has 13 residues. Clones were read by immunoSEQ multiplex PCR, and TCRdb kept only the in-frame ones, dropping some. This table has about 40,000 clones, 85% to 90% appearing once. Brentuximab vedotin exposure varied, and every patient relapsed after autologous stem cell transplantation. Best overall response was complete response, partial response or progressive disease in these relapsed/refractory classical Hodgkin lymphoma patients. In its sample, this clone was seen once. Antigen specificity is unknown.

This rearrangement joins TRBV10-3 to TRBJ2-1, with 9 bases lining up with TRBD2. This TCR was sampled from a human donor with classical Hodgkin lymphoma. This sample comprised peripheral blood mononuclear cells (PBMCs), obtained at baseline. The CDR3 reads CATRLADYNEQFF. In DNA form, the CDR3 reads TGTGCCACACGACTAGCGGACTACAATGAGCAGTTCTTC.